The clone carrying this T cell receptor (beta chain) occurred many times. Its antigen is not identified. The protocol attached unique molecular identifiers to individual cDNA molecules. A single record per CDR3 protein comes from TCRdb applying MiXCR to the 5' RACE reads. The data show just over 95,000 distinct CDR3 sequences, 11% seen once. The entry originates in a study of early T cells in non-severe SARS-CoV-2 infection. Study details: Sequenced bulk RNA came from whole blood that was unsorted, and chains were unpaired.

From germline, CDR1 is WNHNN and CDR2 SYGVQD (reference sequence). The V end was cut by 1 base, the J end by 4 bases, with 9 bases between. The CDR3 has 14 amino acids. Points from the study as a whole: Anti-spike CD8 responses were favored by VDJdb matching, which missed private and CD4 specificities.

The sample consisted of whole blood, taken at baseline. This chain connects TRBV10-1 to TRBJ2-3; D unclear. The TCR was taken from an adult who was a healthcare worker with PCR-confirmed SARS-CoV-2 infection or an uninfected control (not recorded which). CDR3 nucleotides: TGCGCCAGCAGTGAGTTTAGAGTGGCAGATACGCAGTATTTT. Amino acids: CASSEFRVADTQYF.